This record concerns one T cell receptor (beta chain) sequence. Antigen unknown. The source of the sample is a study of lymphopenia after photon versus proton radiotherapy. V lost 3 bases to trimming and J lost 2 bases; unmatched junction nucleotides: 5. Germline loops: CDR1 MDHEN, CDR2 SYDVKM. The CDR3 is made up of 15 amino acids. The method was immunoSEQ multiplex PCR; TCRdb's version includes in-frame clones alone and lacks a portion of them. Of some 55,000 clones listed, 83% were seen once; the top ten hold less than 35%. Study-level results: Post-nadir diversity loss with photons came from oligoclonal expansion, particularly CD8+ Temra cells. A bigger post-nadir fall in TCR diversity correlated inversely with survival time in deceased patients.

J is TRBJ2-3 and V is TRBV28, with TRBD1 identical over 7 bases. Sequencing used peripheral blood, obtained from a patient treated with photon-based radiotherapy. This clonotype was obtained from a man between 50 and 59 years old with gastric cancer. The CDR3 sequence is CASSLGDRDTDTQYF. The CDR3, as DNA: TGTGCCAGCAGTTTGGGAGACAGGGACACAGATACGCAGTATTTT.